This entry describes one T cell receptor beta chain. The antigen remains undetermined. The sample carries other DNA sequences with the same CDR3. Profiling relied on immunoSEQ multiplex PCR, and the TCRdb table lists in-frame clones only, not all of them. This sample has under 300,000 clones, with around 90% found just once. This CDR3 contains 16 residues. Trimming cost V 5 bases and J 0 bases; bases outside gene matches: 6. Germline values: CDR1 SEHNR, CDR2 FQNEAQ (reference sequence). These data belong to a study of cytomegalovirus exposure and HLA in healthy donors. Study details: It was reported in a later analysis that the same platform had been used for the 90 to 150 validation repertoires as for the approximately 670 first-cohort repertoires.

Study-wide results and caveats: Most observed TCR sequences were rare, whereas some public TCRs were detected in many donors.

The sequenced sample was PBMCs. The chain has TRBV7-9 and TRBJ2-3; 9 bases are shared with TRBD2. The clonotype comes from a woman aged 18 to 35 in good health and CMV-seronegative. The CDR3 region has the DNA TGTGCCAGCAGCCCGCCGAGCGGGGGGAGCACAGATACGCAGTATTTT. Its protein product is CASSPPSGGSTDTQYF.